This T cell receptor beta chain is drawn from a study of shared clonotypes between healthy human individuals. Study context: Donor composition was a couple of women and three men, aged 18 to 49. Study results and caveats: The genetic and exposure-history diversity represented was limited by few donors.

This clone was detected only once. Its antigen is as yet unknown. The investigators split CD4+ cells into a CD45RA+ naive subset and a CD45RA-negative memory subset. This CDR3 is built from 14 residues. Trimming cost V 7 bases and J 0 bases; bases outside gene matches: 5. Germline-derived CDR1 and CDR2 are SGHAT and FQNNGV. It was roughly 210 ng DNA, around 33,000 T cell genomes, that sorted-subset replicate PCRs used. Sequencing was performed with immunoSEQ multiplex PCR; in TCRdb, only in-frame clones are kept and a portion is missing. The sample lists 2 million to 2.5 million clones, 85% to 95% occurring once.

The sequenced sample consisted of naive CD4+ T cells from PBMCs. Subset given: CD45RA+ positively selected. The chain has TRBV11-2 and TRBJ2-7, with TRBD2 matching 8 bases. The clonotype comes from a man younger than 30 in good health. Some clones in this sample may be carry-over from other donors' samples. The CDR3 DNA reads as TGTGCCAGCATTATTAGCGGGGCCTCCTACGAGCAGTACTTC. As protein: CASIISGASYEQYF.